This TCR beta chain is drawn from a study of Tregs in tolerant kidney transplant recipients. Study conclusions and caveats: Validation in larger populations is needed because few patients were studied. No direct test of biological reproducibility was done here. The most relevant donor-specific Treg TCRbeta repertoire apparently came from expansion with activated donor B cells.

Unstimulated regulatory T cells (CD4+CD25+CD127-), CD4+CD25- non-regulatory cells, CD4 and CD8 cells were FACS-sorted from thawed PBMCs. Here immunoSEQ multiplex PCR was the method, and the copy in TCRdb shows in-frame clones only, minus some. The table lists under 300,000 clones, approximately 84% of them singletons, with around 0.68% in the top ten. V dropped 8 bases and J dropped 5 bases, with 13 bases sitting between them. CDR1 is MNHNS and CDR2 is SASEGT in the germline V gene. The CDR3 is 14 residues long. Of note for this clone: Its antigen remains unidentified.

The gene calls are TRBV6-1 and TRBJ1-6; possibly TRBD1 for D (5 bases). What was sequenced was CD4+ T cells from blood. This TCR came from a human donor in good health. The CDR3 reads CASDAGQNNSPLHF. The CDR3 DNA reads TGTGCCAGCGACGCAGGACAAAATAATTCACCCCTCCACTTT.